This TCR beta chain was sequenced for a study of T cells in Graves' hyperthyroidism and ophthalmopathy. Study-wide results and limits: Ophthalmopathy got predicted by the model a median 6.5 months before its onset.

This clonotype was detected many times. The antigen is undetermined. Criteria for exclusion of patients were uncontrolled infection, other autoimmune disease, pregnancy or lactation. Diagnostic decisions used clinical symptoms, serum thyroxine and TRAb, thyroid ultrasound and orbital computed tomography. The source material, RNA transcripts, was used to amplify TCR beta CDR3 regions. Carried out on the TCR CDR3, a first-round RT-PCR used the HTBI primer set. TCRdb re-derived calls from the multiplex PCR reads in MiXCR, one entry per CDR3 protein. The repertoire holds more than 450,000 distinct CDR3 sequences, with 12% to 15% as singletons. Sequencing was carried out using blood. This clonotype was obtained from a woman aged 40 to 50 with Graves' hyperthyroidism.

In DNA form, the CDR3 reads TGTGCCAGCAGCTTAATGGACTCCCATGAGCAGTTCTTC. Its protein is CASSLMDSHEQFF. The rearrangement uses TRBV7-3 and TRBJ2-1, with TRBD2 as a possible D gene (5 bases). The CDR3 consists of 13 residues. CDR1 and CDR2 (germline): SGHTA, FQGTGA. V was clipped by 1 base and J by 8 bases, with 9 bases between them.